Presented here are 6 T cell receptor beta chains from one specimen sequenced in a study of cytomegalovirus exposure and HLA in healthy donors. Amplification used 60 Vbeta primers and 13 Jbeta primers. Assay: immunoSEQ multiplex PCR; the TCRdb copy retains only in-frame clones and omits some. The table has fewer than 60,000 clones, around four fifths seen once; the top ten hold around 3%. What was sequenced was PBMCs. The receptors here all came from a middle-aged man in good health and CMV-seronegative.

The chain employs TRBV19 and TRBJ1-4; D call uncertain. Germline V gene data show CDR1 as LNHDA and CDR2 as SQIVND (reference sequence). The CDR3 totals 15 residues. Trimming stripped 8 bases from V and 0 bases from J, with 13 bases between. The CDR3, as DNA: TGTGCCAGTCGATGGAGAGAAGCAACTAATGAAAAACTGTTTTTT. Amino acids: CASRWREATNEKLFF.

The chain joins TRBV27 to TRBJ1-1; D might be TRBD1 (5 bases). This CDR3 spans 15 amino acids. V was trimmed by 5 bases and J by 0 bases, leaving 13 bases between them. Germline CDR1 is MNHEY and CDR2 is SMNVEV (reference sequence). The chain's CDR3 is CASSVRQPMNTEAFF. CDR3 coding DNA: TGTGCCAGCAGTGTCCGACAGCCTATGAACACTGAAGCTTTCTTT.

The chain joins TRBV7-2 to TRBJ1-4; 9 bases fit TRBD1. This CDR3 comprises 14 residues. V was pared by 5 bases and J by 7 bases, with 5 bases of the junction left unmatched. CDR1 and CDR2 (germline): SGHTA, FQGNSA. The CDR3: CASSRDRAGEKLFF. DNA of the CDR3: TGTGCCAGCAGCCGGGACAGGGCGGGTGAAAAACTGTTTTTT.

V and J are TRBV19 and TRBJ2-3, with TRBD1 matching over 8 bases. Per the germline V gene, CDR1 is LNHDA and CDR2 is SQIVND (reference sequence). This CDR3 has 16 residues. After removal of 0 bases from V and 1 base from J, the junction contained 3 bases not matched to a gene. This CDR3 reads CASSIEPTGGTDTQYF. CDR3 nucleotides: TGTGCCAGTAGTATAGAGCCGACAGGGGGCACAGATACGCAGTATTTT.

This sequence joins TRBV28 and TRBJ1-6; possible D gene TRBD1, 5 bases. This CDR3 is 16 amino acids long. Germline lookup yields CDR1 MDHEN and CDR2 SYDVKM. The V and J ends lost 6 bases and 2 bases respectively, with 14 bases between them. The CDR3 DNA sequence: TGTGCCAGCAGGGGGGGGATTAGAACCTATAATTCACCCCTCCACTTT. This codes for CASRGGIRTYNSPLHF.

V is TRBV7-9 and J is TRBJ1-1; D is ambiguous. Trimming pared 7 bases from V and 6 bases from J, leaving 18 bases between. The CDR3 extends over 14 amino acids. The germline V gene encodes CDR1 SEHNR and CDR2 FQNEAQ (reference sequence). Here the CDR3 DNA reads TGTGCCAGCATTAAACCGGGGTGGTGGCCTGAAGCTTTCTTT. This gives the protein CASIKPGWWPEAFF.